This entry is about one T cell receptor beta chain. These data originate in a study of blood T cell repertoires in COVID-19. Study overall: The origin of the acute and convalescent COVID-19 samples was the United States, Italy and Spain. Sources were T cells, B-cell-depleted T cells, or PBMCs; the material itself was cDNA or gDNA.

Trimming left V 4 bases short and J 8 bases short, with 8 bases between. Germline V gene data show CDR1 as MNHEY and CDR2 as SVGAGI. This CDR3 is 12 amino acids long. Source study methods: By means of reference gene primer amplification, nucleated cell counts were estimated. Produced via immunoSEQ multiplex PCR; TCRdb's table is partial and in-frame only. V and J calls plus clone size are reproduced from that table; the DNA served to infer D and trimming. This sample yields roughly 410,000 clones, of which about 91% are seen a single time; roughly 1.5% belongs to the top ten. The clonotype originates from a woman aged 40 to 50 with COVID-19, enrolled during active disease. The sequenced material came from peripheral blood. The chain uses TRBV6-5 and TRBJ2-2; maybe TRBD1 (5 bases). DNA for the CDR3: TGTGCCAGCAGTTTTTGGACAGGGGAGCTGTTTTTT. Translating gives CASSFWTGELFF.